The next 18 T cell receptor beta chains were all read from a single sample in a study of shared clonotypes between healthy human individuals. Libraries were prepared by immunoSEQ multiplex PCR; TCRdb keeps only in-frame clonotypes and omits some of them. Among more than 1,200,000 clones listed, 98% to 99% were seen once. Sequencing input: naive CD4+ T cells sorted from blood. Subset noted: CD45RA+ positively selected. The receptors were sampled from a man aged 25-45 years in good health.

A single count supports this clone. V gene TRBV7-2 combines with J gene TRBJ1-2; D gene unclear. Per the germline V gene, CDR1 is SGHTA and CDR2 is FQGNSA. The CDR3 is 12 residues long. V gave up 8 bases and J gave up 3 bases, with 10 bases separating them. DNA for the CDR3: TGTGCCAGCCAGAACAGAGACTATGGCTACACCTTC. This codes for CASQNRDYGYTF.

This chain links TRBV5-4 with TRBJ2-7; D perhaps matches TRBD2 (5 bases). The CDR3 runs to 13 residues. Germline assignment: CDR1 SGHNT and CDR2 YYREEE (reference sequence). Trimming removed 3 bases from V and 3 bases from J, with 10 bases in between. DNA for the CDR3: TGTGCCAGCAGCTCGACCGACTACTACGAGCAGTACTTC. Its translation is CASSSTDYYEQYF.

The chain employs TRBV28 and TRBJ2-7; D is possibly TRBD1 (7 bases). The germline CDR1 and CDR2 sequences are MDHEN and SYDVKM. CDR3 length: 14 residues. V lost 8 bases, J lost 1 base, and 15 bases lay in between. CDR3 protein: CASALGGQSYEQYF. CDR3 nucleotides: TGTGCCAGCGCCCTGGGGGGACAGTCCTACGAGCAGTACTTC.

The V gene is TRBV27, the J gene TRBJ2-5, with 9 bases that match TRBD1. The CDR3 runs to 16 residues. After removal of 5 bases from V and 1 base from J, the junction contained 8 bases not matched to a gene. Germline CDR1 and CDR2: MNHEY and SMNVEV (reference sequence). CDR3 residues: CASSTGGGRRQETQYF. CDR3 in DNA: TGTGCCAGCAGTACAGGGGGCGGAAGACGCCAAGAGACCCAGTACTTC.

The gene calls are TRBV5-5 and TRBJ1-3, with unresolved D. From germline, CDR1 is SGHKS and CDR2 YYEKEE (reference sequence). Trimming removed 4 bases at V and 5 bases at J, with 10 bases between. This CDR3 spans 13 amino acids. The CDR3 region is CASSETTRNTIYF. The CDR3 DNA follows: TGTGCCAGCAGCGAAACCACGAGAAACACCATATATTTT. Looking up the rest from reference TRBV5-5 and TRBJ1-3 gives the full variable domain: DAGVTQSPTHLIKTRGQQVTLRCSPISGHKSVSWYQQVLGQGPQFIFQYYEKEERGRGNFPDRFSARQFPNYSSELNVNALLLGDSALYLCASSETTRNTIYFGEGSWLTVV.

This chain joins TRBV5-4 and TRBJ2-2; 10 bases line up with TRBD1. Germline-derived CDR1 and CDR2 are SGHNT and YYREEE (reference sequence). The CDR3 extends over 16 amino acids. After removal of 6 bases from V and 6 bases from J, the junction contained 11 bases not matched to a gene. The CDR3 spells CASTRSGTGEAGELFF. The CDR3 DNA reads as TGTGCCAGCACCCGTTCCGGGACAGGGGAAGCCGGGGAGCTGTTTTTT.

V usage is TRBV6-4 and J usage is TRBJ2-3, with 9 bases matching TRBD2. Germline assignment: CDR1 MRHNA and CDR2 SNTAGT. V lost 5 bases, J lost 1 base, and 7 bases stayed unmatched. The CDR3 loop spans 16 amino acids. The CDR3 sequence: CASSPVAGVGTDTQYF. The CDR3 nucleotides are TGTGCCAGCAGTCCCGTAGCGGGAGTTGGCACAGATACGCAGTATTTT.

The chain carries TRBV28 and TRBJ1-1; D possibly corresponds to TRBD1 (6 bases). The germline gives CDR1 MDHEN, CDR2 SYDVKM. With 5 bases removed from V and 5 bases from J, the gap between germline ends came to 18 bases. The CDR3 extends over 15 amino acids. The CDR3 DNA follows: TGTGCCAGCAGTCCCCCCTTGGGGGCAGGGACTGAAGCTTTCTTT. It translates to CASSPPLGAGTEAFF.

This chain joins TRBV7-9 and TRBJ1-5, with D unresolved. Trimming cost V 5 bases and J 4 bases, with 9 bases left between them. This CDR3 has 13 amino acids. Germline V gene data show CDR1 as SEHNR and CDR2 as FQNEAQ (reference sequence). The CDR3 reads CASSPVANQPQHF. The CDR3 DNA sequence: TGTGCCAGCAGCCCGGTAGCGAATCAGCCCCAGCATTTT.

The chain carries TRBV4-3 and TRBJ1-2, with 10 positions matching TRBD1. This CDR3 is built from 15 residues. Germline loops: CDR1 LGHNA, CDR2 YSLEER. V trimming: 3 bases; J trimming: 6 bases; junction bases outside the gene matches: 7. CDR3 protein: CASSHQDRGHDGYTF. The DNA of the CDR3 is TGCGCCAGCAGCCACCAAGACAGGGGGCATGATGGCTACACCTTC.

The count of this clone is one. The chain combines TRBV7-2 with TRBJ2-2, with D maybe TRBD2 (5 bases). Trimming removed 4 bases at V and 6 bases at J, with 6 bases between. The CDR3 spans 12 residues. CDR1 SGHTA and CDR2 FQGNSA come from the germline V gene. CDR3 amino acids: CASSWRSGELFF. Here the CDR3 DNA reads TGTGCCAGCAGCTGGAGGTCCGGGGAGCTGTTTTTT.

This chain connects TRBV13 to TRBJ1-5; D not resolved. V was clipped by 0 bases and J by 1 base, with 7 bases between them. CDR1 PRHDT and CDR2 FYEKMQ come from the germline V gene (reference sequence). The CDR3 is made up of 15 amino acids. The CDR3 nucleotides read TGTGCCAGCAGCTTAGGCCTAGGCAGCAATCAGCCCCAGCATTTT. Translating gives CASSLGLGSNQPQHF.

CDR3 sequence (DNA): TGTGCCAGCAGTCCTCTGTCCTCCTTGACGACTGAAGCTTTCTTT. Translation: CASSPLSSLTTEAFF. This chain connects TRBV27 to TRBJ1-1; D remains ambiguous. From germline, CDR1 is MNHEY and CDR2 SMNVEV (reference sequence). Trimming cost V 5 bases and J 5 bases, with 18 bases left between them. The CDR3 is 15 amino acids.

The chain links TRBV6-5 to TRBJ2-7; D gene ambiguous. This CDR3 is 14 amino acids long. The V and J ends lost 6 bases and 0 bases respectively, with 12 bases between them. Germline CDR1 and CDR2: MNHEY and SVGAGI. This CDR3 reads CASSRTAYSYEQYF. In nucleotides, the CDR3 is TGTGCCAGCAGCCGCACAGCTTACTCCTACGAGCAGTACTTC.

The genes are TRBV11-3 and TRBJ2-7; D assignment may be TRBD1 or TRBD2 (5 bases each). The CDR3 is 12 amino acids. Germline CDR1 is SGHNT and CDR2 is YENEEA. V was pared by 1 base and J by 10 bases, with 11 bases between. The CDR3 coding sequence is TGTGCCAGCAGCTTAGGGGAGACAGAACAGTACTTC. Its protein is CASSLGETEQYF.

V gene TRBV4-2 combines with J gene TRBJ2-3; 8 bases line up with TRBD2. The J segment lost 0 bases and the V segment lost 1 base, leaving 0 bases of the junction unmatched. The CDR3 covers 15 residues. In germline, CDR1 is LGHNA, CDR2 YNFKEQ. This CDR3 reads CASSQVAGSTDTQYF. The DNA for the CDR3 is TGTGCCAGCAGCCAAGTAGCGGGGAGCACAGATACGCAGTATTTT.

This rearrangement joins TRBV2 to TRBJ2-1; 8 bases are a match to TRBD1. CDR1 SNHLY and CDR2 FYNNEI come from the germline V gene. This CDR3 has 12 residues. The V and J ends lost 6 bases and 14 bases, in that order; junction bases with no gene match: 9. The DNA of the CDR3 is TGTGCCAGCAGGTTTGGGACAGGTTTGAAGTTCTTC. Translating it yields CASRFGTGLKFF.

This chain links TRBV5-1 with TRBJ2-1; D remains ambiguous. The CDR3 runs to 11 residues. Trimming removed 7 bases at V and 5 bases at J, with 7 bases between. Germline V gives CDR1 SGHRS, CDR2 YFSETQ. CDR3 coding DNA: TGCGCCAGCCATATGCACAATGAGCAGTTCTTC. Its translation is CASHMHNEQFF.